This record covers a single T cell receptor beta chain. Its target is not known. Deletions cut 6 bases from V and 6 bases from J, with 6 bases between. Germline V gene lookup returns CDR1 WSHSY and CDR2 SAAADI. CDR3 length: 10 residues. These data are taken from a study of shared clonotypes between healthy human individuals. Study-wide results and caveats: Clonotypes shared by all four sorted-subset donors had higher generation probabilities than non-shared clonotypes.

The naive CD8 fraction comprised CD45RO-negative cells positively selected for CCR7 and excluded terminally differentiated effector memory CD45RA+ cells. The assay was immunoSEQ multiplex PCR, and TCRdb's table has in-frame clones only and misses some. The sample contains roughly 2.1 million clones, 93% of which appear only once. This chain connects TRBV10-2 to TRBJ2-7; D is unresolved. The sequence came from a young man in good health. Some clones in this sample may be carry-over from other donors' samples. The sequencing sample was made of naive CD8+ T cells from PBMCs. The DNA for the CDR3 is TGCGCCAGCAGGGGTGGCGAGCAGTACTTC. Translated, it gives CASRGGEQYF.